The 22 T cell receptor beta chains presented below share a single source sample, sequenced in a study of shared clonotypes between healthy human individuals. Some clones are missing from TCRdb's copy, which holds only in-frame ones; the method was immunoSEQ multiplex PCR. Of some 2,000,000 clones listed, under 97% are singletons. Sequenced material: naive CD4+ T cells sorted from blood. Subset: CD45RA+ positively selected. These receptors all come from a man between 18 and 35 years old in good health.

V usage is TRBV18 and J usage is TRBJ2-7; TRBD1 agrees at 7 bases. V was pared by 4 bases and J by 4 bases, with 7 bases of the junction left unmatched. CDR3 length: 14 amino acids. Germline V lookup: CDR1 KGHSH, CDR2 LQKENI. The chain's CDR3 is CASSRGQSEYEQYF. The CDR3 nucleotides are TGTGCCAGCTCACGGGGACAGTCGGAGTACGAGCAGTACTTC.

The V call is TRBV30, the J call TRBJ1-2; perhaps TRBD1 as D (6 bases). Germline values: CDR1 GTSNPN, CDR2 SVGIG (reference sequence). V was clipped by 4 bases and J by 5 bases, with 8 bases between them. The CDR3 is 11 amino acids. The CDR3 DNA follows: TGTGCCTGGACAGGGGTTTATGGCTACACCTTC. Protein product: CAWTGVYGYTF. Variable domain in full (rest from reference TRBV30 and TRBJ1-2): SQTIHQWPATLVQPVGSPLSLECTVEGTSNPNLYWYRQAAGRGLQLLFYSVGIGQISSEVPQNLSASRPQDRQFILSSKKLLLSDSGFYLCAWTGVYGYTFGSGTRLTVV.

The chain couples TRBV7-2 to TRBJ2-2; TRBD2 might be the D (5 bases). CDR1 and CDR2 (germline): SGHTA, FQGNSA. V lost 8 bases and J lost 2, with 15 bases in between. This CDR3 is 15 amino acids long. The CDR3 DNA sequence: TGTGCCAGCGGGCGAGCGGCGGGCAACACCGGGGAGCTGTTTTTT. Translating gives CASGRAAGNTGELFF.

This chain connects TRBV19 to TRBJ1-2, with a weak D call TRBD1 (5 bases). Between the trimmed V and J ends, which lost 6 bases and 8 bases, there was a span of 16 bases. The CDR3 is made up of 13 amino acids. The germline CDR1 and CDR2 sequences are LNHDA and SQIVND (reference sequence). This chain's CDR3 is CASSPPRDSGYTF. The CDR3 bases are TGTGCCAGTAGCCCCCCCAGGGATAGCGGCTACACCTTC.

In DNA form, the CDR3 reads TGTGCCAGCAGCCCGCAGGAGGGACGTCACAATGATGAGCAGTTCTTC. Protein sequence: CASSPQEGRHNDEQFF. V gene TRBV9 combines with J gene TRBJ2-1, with D maybe TRBD2 (6 bases). V lost 4 bases and J lost 8, with 22 bases in between. This CDR3 has 16 residues. Germline loops: CDR1 SGDLS, CDR2 YYNGEE.

The V and J genes are TRBV5-1 and TRBJ2-3, with a tentative D call TRBD2 (6 bases). CDR3 length: 16 amino acids. Germline V gene data show CDR1 as SGHRS and CDR2 as YFSETQ. V lost 3 bases, J lost 1 base, and 15 bases lay in between. The CDR3 reads CASSSRPGGGTDTQYF. CDR3 coding DNA: TGCGCCAGCAGCTCCCGCCCAGGAGGGGGCACAGATACGCAGTATTTT.

This chain connects TRBV10-3 to TRBJ1-1; D is unclear. Germline loops: CDR1 ENHRY, CDR2 SYGVKD. The V end lost 4 bases, the J end lost 1 base, and 19 bases lay between the germline ends. CDR3 length equals 17 residues. CDR3 in amino acids: CAISVLPQLQANTEAFF. The CDR3 DNA sequence: TGTGCCATCAGTGTCCTCCCCCAATTGCAGGCGAACACTGAAGCTTTCTTT.

The chain uses TRBV4-1 and TRBJ1-5; TRBD1 is a possible D gene (5 bases). This CDR3 spans 15 amino acids. Germline values: CDR1 MGHRA, CDR2 YSYEKL. V lost 2 bases to trimming and J lost 3 bases, with 11 bases between them. DNA for the CDR3: TGCGCCAGCAGCCAAATGGGACGCGACAATCAGCCCCAGCATTTT. This encodes CASSQMGRDNQPQHF.

The V gene is TRBV5-8, the J gene TRBJ1-1; D perhaps matches TRBD1 (5 bases). Trimming removed 6 bases from V and 4 bases from J, with 16 bases in between. The CDR3 is 14 residues long. Germline CDR1 SGHTS, CDR2 YDEGEE. The CDR3 sequence: CASILRGGPTEAFF. The CDR3 region has the DNA TGTGCCAGCATCCTGCGCGGGGGTCCCACTGAAGCTTTCTTT. The full variable domain, completed using reference TRBV5-8 and TRBJ1-1, is EAGVTQSPTHLIKTRGQQATLRCSPISGHTSVYWYQQALGLGLQFLLWYDEGEERNRGNFPPRFSGRQFPNYSSELNVNALELEDSALYLCASILRGGPTEAFFGQGTRLTVV.

This clone was detected once. The genes are TRBV19 and TRBJ2-2, with unresolved D. V lost 4 bases to trimming and J lost 7 bases, with 7 bases between them. Germline-derived CDR1 and CDR2 are LNHDA and SQIVND (reference sequence). The CDR3 sequence is 12 residues long. The CDR3 coding sequence is TGTGCCAGTAGTAATCTTGGCGGGGAGCTGTTTTTT. Amino acids: CASSNLGGELFF.

Notes on this clone: Different DNA sequences within this sample yield the same CDR3. This sequence joins TRBV5-1 and TRBJ2-7; TRBD1 aligns across 8 bases. J was trimmed by 1 base and V by 3 bases; bases with no gene match: 6. The CDR3 has 15 amino acids. CDR1 is SGHRS and CDR2 is YFSETQ in the germline V gene. The CDR3 bases are TGCGCCAGCAGCTCGACAGGGGTCGGATCCTACGAGCAGTACTTC. Amino acid sequence: CASSSTGVGSYEQYF.

This rearrangement joins TRBV5-1 to TRBJ2-1; tentative D call: TRBD2 (7 bases). The V and J ends lost 0 bases and 8 bases respectively, with 15 bases between them. The CDR3 totals 15 residues. CDR1 and CDR2 (germline): SGHRS, YFSETQ. The CDR3 sequence is CASSLARQGRDEQFF. CDR3 in DNA: TGCGCCAGCAGCTTGGCCAGGCAGGGGAGGGATGAGCAGTTCTTC.

The chain's CDR3 is CASSEGRITPLHF. In DNA form, the CDR3 reads TGTGCCAGCAGTGAGGGACGTATTACACCCCTCCACTTT. The chain couples TRBV6-1 to TRBJ1-6; D may be TRBD1 (5 bases). The CDR3 length is 13 residues. Germline CDR1 MNHNS, CDR2 SASEGT. V was trimmed by 3 bases and J by 11 bases, leaving 11 bases between them.

As to this clone: Other nucleotide sequences in the sample specify the same CDR3. The chain uses TRBV5-4 and TRBJ2-2; D ambiguous. This CDR3 comprises 14 residues. Germline V lookup: CDR1 SGHNT, CDR2 YYREEE (reference sequence). Trimming took off 4 bases at V and 1 base at J, with 8 bases between the two ends. CDR3 sequence reads: CASSPGGNTGELFF. In DNA, the CDR3 is TGTGCCAGCAGCCCCGGCGGGAACACCGGGGAGCTGTTTTTT.

This clone has just one count. The gene calls are TRBV6-5 and TRBJ2-5; D is uncertain. Germline V gives CDR1 MNHEY, CDR2 SVGAGI. Trimming left V 7 bases short and J 0 bases short, with 12 bases between. The CDR3 loop spans 14 amino acids. CDR3 DNA: TGTGCCAGCACCATTGGTAGGAACCAAGAGACCCAGTACTTC. Protein sequence: CASTIGRNQETQYF.

The genes are TRBV6-1 and TRBJ2-7, with 8 bases fitting TRBD1. The length of the CDR3 is 13 residues. The germline V gene encodes CDR1 MNHNS and CDR2 SASEGT. With V trimmed by 7 bases and J by 6 bases, 8 bases remained unmatched. CDR3 sequence (DNA): TGTGCCAGCATCGGCGGACAGGGCGGCGAGCAGTACTTC. This encodes CASIGGQGGEQYF.

A single count supports this clone. The chain carries TRBV30 and TRBJ1-5, with D uncertain. Looked up from germline, CDR1 is GTSNPN and CDR2 is SVGIG (reference sequence). Trimming took 2 bases from V and 4 from J, leaving 12 bases between them. This CDR3 is 14 amino acids long. The CDR3 DNA is TGTGCCTGGAGTACCCGGGAGCTTAATCAGCCCCAGCATTTT. Protein sequence: CAWSTRELNQPQHF. The full variable domain, rest sourced from reference TRBV30 and TRBJ1-5, is SQTIHQWPATLVQPVGSPLSLECTVEGTSNPNLYWYRQAAGRGLQLLFYSVGIGQISSEVPQNLSASRPQDRQFILSSKKLLLSDSGFYLCAWSTRELNQPQHFGDGTRLSIL.

This clone is a singleton in its sample. The genes are TRBV5-1 and TRBJ2-3; D remains unclear. Trimming pared 1 base from V and 4 bases from J, leaving 13 bases between. In germline, CDR1 is SGHRS, CDR2 YFSETQ. CDR3 length: 15 residues. CDR3: CASSLSSADPDTQYF. In DNA, the CDR3 is TGCGCCAGCAGCTTGTCGAGCGCGGATCCAGATACGCAGTATTTT.

The chain links TRBV6-4 to TRBJ2-7; D tentatively fits TRBD1 or TRBD2 (5 bases each). The CDR3 is 13 residues long. Germline-derived CDR1 and CDR2 are MRHNA and SNTAGT. Trimming left V 8 bases short and J 2 bases short, with 13 bases between. CDR3 DNA sequence: TGTGCCAGCGACCTAGCAGGGCCCTACGAGCAGTACTTC. Translated, it gives CASDLAGPYEQYF.

Note on this clone: This specimen includes other DNA sequences encoding the same CDR3. The J gene is TRBJ2-3, the V gene TRBV5-6; D uncertain. Germline V gene lookup returns CDR1 SGHDT and CDR2 YYEEEE. The CDR3 loop spans 13 amino acids. The germline V and J ends were trimmed by 0 bases and 4 bases, with 6 bases remaining between them. Here the CDR3 reads CASSLVGSDTQYF. CDR3 bases: TGTGCCAGCAGCTTGGTCGGTTCAGATACGCAGTATTTT.

CDR3 residues: CATSSEGAEDQPQHF. The DNA for the CDR3 is TGTGCCACCAGCTCGGAGGGGGCAGAAGATCAGCCCCAGCATTTT. The rearrangement joins TRBV15 to TRBJ1-5; 7 nucleotides agree with TRBD1. The germline V gene has CDR1 LNHNV and CDR2 YYDKDF (reference sequence). CDR3 size: 15 residues. Trimming removed 5 bases from V and 5 bases from J; junction bases left unmatched: 9.

The chain carries TRBV7-8 and TRBJ1-1, with 10 bases matching TRBD1. Trimming at V came to 3 bases and at J to 6 bases, leaving 7 bases not matched to a gene. Germline V gene sequence: CDR1 SGHVS, CDR2 FQNEAQ. The CDR3 has 15 amino acids. This CDR3 reads CASSFDRGRPAEAFF. The CDR3 DNA follows: TGTGCCAGCAGCTTCGACAGGGGGCGGCCTGCTGAAGCTTTCTTT.